This T cell receptor beta chain derives from a study of control samples from healthy donors and cancer patients. This clone was detected once. CDR1 is MNHNS and CDR2 is SASEGT in the germline V gene. Trimming pared 2 bases from V and 2 bases from J, leaving 12 bases between. The CDR3 is 15 amino acids. Some clones are missing from TCRdb's copy, which holds only in-frame ones; the method was immunoSEQ multiplex PCR. The sample includes about 22,000 clones, 75% to 85% seen only once; the top ten take 27%. The receptor was derived from a man in his sixties with head and neck cancer. The sample consisted of PBMCs. The chain employs TRBV6-1 and TRBJ2-5, with D tentatively TRBD1 or TRBD2 (5 bases each). CDR3 in DNA: TGTGCCAGCAGTGAATGGGGCGGGCTACAAGAGACCCAGTACTTC. This encodes CASSEWGGLQETQYF.